The clone carrying this T cell receptor beta chain came up once. The data are from a study of blood T cell repertoires in COVID-19. The overall study: Samples taken during acute and convalescent COVID-19 were collected in the United States, Italy and Spain. From T cells, B-cell-depleted T cells, or PBMCs came the material, which was cDNA or gDNA.

A Seattle source enrolled patients during active infection and followed them longitudinally. Methods used by the authors: From reference gene primer amplification, estimates of nucleated cell counts were derived. Sequenced by immunoSEQ multiplex PCR; TCRdb stores in-frame clones only, minus some. The V and J calls and the clone size are those of that table, but D and trimming were determined from the DNA. The sample records about 200,000 clones, 90% to 95% being singletons. The CDR3 is 15 amino acids. CDR1 MNHEY and CDR2 SVGAGI come from the germline V gene. Losses at the gene ends were 6 bases for V and 6 bases for J; bases not matched to a gene: 9.

The genes are TRBV6-5 and TRBJ1-5; 9 bases are a match to TRBD1. The specimen was peripheral blood. The TCR was taken from a man between 60 and 75 years old with COVID-19, enrolled during active disease. As DNA, the CDR3 is TGTGCCAGCAGGAAAACAGGGGGCGCGGGTCAGCCCCAGCATTTT. Translation: CASRKTGGAGQPQHF.